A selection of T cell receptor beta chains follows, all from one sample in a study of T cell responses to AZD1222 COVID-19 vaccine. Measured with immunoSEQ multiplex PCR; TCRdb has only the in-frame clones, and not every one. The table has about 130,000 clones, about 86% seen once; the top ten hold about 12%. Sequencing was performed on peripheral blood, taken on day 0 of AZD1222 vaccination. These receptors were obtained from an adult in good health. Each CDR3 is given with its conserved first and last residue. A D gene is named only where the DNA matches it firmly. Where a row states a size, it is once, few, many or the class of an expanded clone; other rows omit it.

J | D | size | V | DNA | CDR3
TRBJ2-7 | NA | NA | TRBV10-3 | TGTGCCATCAGCGACAGCCCAGGGAGCTACGAGCAGTACTTC | CAISDSPGSYEQYF
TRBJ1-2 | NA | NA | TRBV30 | TGTGCCTGGAGGAGGGGGAACCCCCGCTATGGCTACACCTTC | CAWRRGNPRYGYTF
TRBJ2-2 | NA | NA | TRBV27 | TGTGCCAGCAGTTTGGGCAGGGGCAACACCGGGGAGCTGTTTTTT | CASSLGRGNTGELFF
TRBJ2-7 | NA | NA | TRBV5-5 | TGTGCCAGCAGCTTGGAGGGACAGCAGTACTTC | CASSLEGQQYF
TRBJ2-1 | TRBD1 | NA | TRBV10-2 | TGCGCCAGCGATCGGGGACAGGGTGAGCAGTTCTTC | CASDRGQGEQFF
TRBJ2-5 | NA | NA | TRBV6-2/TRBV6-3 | TGTGCCAGCAGTTACACAGGGCCAGAGACCCAGTACTTC | CASSYTGPETQYF
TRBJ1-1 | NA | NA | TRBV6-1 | TGTGCCAGCAGTGAACCAGGGGACGACGTAATCTCGGCTTTCTTT | CASSEPGDDVISAFF
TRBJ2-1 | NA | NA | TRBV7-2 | TGTGCCAGCAGCTTAGCCGGGACGACTTACAATGAGCAGTTCTTC | CASSLAGTTYNEQFF
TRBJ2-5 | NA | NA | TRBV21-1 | TGTGCCAGCAGCAAAGGTATGCGGGGGCAAGAGACCCAGTACTTC | CASSKGMRGQETQYF
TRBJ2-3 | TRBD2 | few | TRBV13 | TGTGCCAGCAGGTCCCTGGGACTAGCGGGAGGGCCAAGCACAGATACGCAGTATTTT | CASRSLGLAGGPSTDTQYF
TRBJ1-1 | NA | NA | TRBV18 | TGTGCCAGCTCACCCAGCGCGACGACCACTGAAGCTTTCTTT | CASSPSATTTEAFF
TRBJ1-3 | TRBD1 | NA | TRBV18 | TGTGCCAGCTCACAAGGGACAGCCGACTCTGGAAACACCATATATTTT | CASSQGTADSGNTIYF
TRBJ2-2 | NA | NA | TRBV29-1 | TGCAGCGTTGAACGTCGCAGGGGAGGGGCCACCGGGGAGCTGTTTTTT | CSVERRRGGATGELFF
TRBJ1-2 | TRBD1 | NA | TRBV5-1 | TGCGCCAGCAGCTTGATGGGAGGGGACAGTAACTATGGCTACACCTTC | CASSLMGGDSNYGYTF
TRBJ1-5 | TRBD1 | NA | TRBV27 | TGTGCCAGCAGCCCACGAAGGACAGGGGGCAATCAGCCCCAGCATTTT | CASSPRRTGGNQPQHF
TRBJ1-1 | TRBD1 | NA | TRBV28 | TGTGCCAGCACGGACAGGGTGAGCACTGAAGCTTTCTTT | CASTDRVSTEAFF
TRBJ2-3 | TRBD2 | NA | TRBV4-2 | TGTGCCAGCAGCCAGGCGGGAGACAACACAGATACGCAGTATTTT | CASSQAGDNTDTQYF
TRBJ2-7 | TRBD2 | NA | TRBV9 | TGTGCCAGCAGCCCCCGAACTAGCGGCGTTCCCTACGAGCAGTACTTC | CASSPRTSGVPYEQYF
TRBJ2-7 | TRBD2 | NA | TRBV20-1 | TGCAGTGCTAGTCGGGGGGTCGGTTACGAGCAGTACTTC | CSASRGVGYEQYF
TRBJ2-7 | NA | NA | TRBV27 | TGTGCCAGCAGTTTTACGCCTAGTGGCTCCTACGAGCAGTACTTC | CASSFTPSGSYEQYF
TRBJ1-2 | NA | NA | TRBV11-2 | TGTGCCAGCAGCTTAGATTTTAGGAGGGAGGGAAACTGCTATGGCTACACCTTC | CASSLDFRREGNCYGYTF
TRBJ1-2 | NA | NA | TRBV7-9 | TGTGCCAGCAGCCCACACGGGGGAGGCTACACCTTC | CASSPHGGGYTF
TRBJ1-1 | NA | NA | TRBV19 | TGTGCCAGTAGGTCACGGCAAAACACTGAAGCTTTCTTT | CASRSRQNTEAFF
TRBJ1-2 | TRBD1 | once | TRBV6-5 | TGTGCCAGCAGAGACAGGGGGCTCAACTATGGCTACACCTTC | CASRDRGLNYGYTF
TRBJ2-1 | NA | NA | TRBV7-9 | TGTGCCAGCAGTCACGGGACTCCAAAGTACAATGAGCAGTTCTTC | CASSHGTPKYNEQFF
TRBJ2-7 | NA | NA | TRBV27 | TGTGCCAGCAGTCGTTTAACTGGCTCCTACGAGCAGTACTTC | CASSRLTGSYEQYF
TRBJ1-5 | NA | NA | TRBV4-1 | TGCGCCAGCAGCACACGGGCCGGGGGGTATGATAGCAATCAGCCCCAGCATTTT | CASSTRAGGYDSNQPQHF
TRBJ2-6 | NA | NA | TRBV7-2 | TGTGCCAGCAGCTTAGCCCCCTATAGGAGGGCCGGGGCCAACGTCCTGACTTTC | CASSLAPYRRAGANVLTF
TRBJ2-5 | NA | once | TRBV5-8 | TGTGCCAGCAGCTTGGAAGAGACCCAGTACTTC | CASSLEETQYF
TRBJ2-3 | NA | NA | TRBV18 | TGTGCCAGCTCACCACCCTCACTTAGCACAGATACGCAGTATTTT | CASSPPSLSTDTQYF
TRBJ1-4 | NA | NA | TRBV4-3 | TGCGCCAGCAGCCCGAATTACCAGGGTTACAGTGAAAAACTGTTTTTT | CASSPNYQGYSEKLFF
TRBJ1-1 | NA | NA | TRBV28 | TGTGCCAGCAGTTTAGGGGGCGAGTCTTATGAAGCTTTCTTT | CASSLGGESYEAFF
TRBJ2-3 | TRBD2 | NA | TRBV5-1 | TGCGCCAGCAGCACCGGGACTAGCGGGACGACTAGCACAGATACGCAGTATTTT | CASSTGTSGTTSTDTQYF
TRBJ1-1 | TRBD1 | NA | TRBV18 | TGTGCCAGCTCACGAACCCGGGACAGGGGAATGAACACTGAAGCTTTCTTT | CASSRTRDRGMNTEAFF
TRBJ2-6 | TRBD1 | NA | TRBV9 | TGTGCCAGCAGCGTAGCGTTAGGACAGGGGTACGGGGCCAACGTCCTGACTTTC | CASSVALGQGYGANVLTF
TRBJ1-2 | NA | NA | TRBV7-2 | TGTGCCAGCAGCTTTATTAGGGCGGGACACCCTAACTATGGCTACACCTTC | CASSFIRAGHPNYGYTF
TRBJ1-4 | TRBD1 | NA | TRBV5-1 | TGCGCCAGCAGCTTGGGGACAGGGGGCGCGAATGAAAAACTGTTTTTT | CASSLGTGGANEKLFF
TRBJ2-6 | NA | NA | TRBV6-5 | TGTGCCAGCAGTTACGGGCCCGGGGCCAACGTCCTGACTTTC | CASSYGPGANVLTF
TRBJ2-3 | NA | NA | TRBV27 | TGTGCCAGCGGTTATCGGGTATCAGATACGCAGTATTTT | CASGYRVSDTQYF
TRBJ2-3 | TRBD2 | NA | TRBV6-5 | TGTGCCAGCAGTCAATTAGCGGGACCCACAGATACGCAGTATTTT | CASSQLAGPTDTQYF
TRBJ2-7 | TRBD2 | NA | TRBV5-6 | TGTGCCAGCAGCTTGATGAGACTAGCGGGAGAGGACGAGCAGTACTTC | CASSLMRLAGEDEQYF
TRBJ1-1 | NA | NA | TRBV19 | TGTGCCAGTAGTAGCGCAGGCACGAACACTGAAGCTTTCTTT | CASSSAGTNTEAFF
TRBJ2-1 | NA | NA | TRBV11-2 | TGTGCCAGCAGCCTCCGAGCCGCCTGGGGAGTGGGCAATGAGCAGTTCTTC | CASSLRAAWGVGNEQFF
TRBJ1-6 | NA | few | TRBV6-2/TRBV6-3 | TGTGCCAGCAGTCAACAACAGGTCGGTTCACCCCTCCACTTT | CASSQQQVGSPLHF
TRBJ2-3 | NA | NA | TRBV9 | TGTGCCAGCAGCGCGCTTGGGGGATCAGATACGCAGTATTTT | CASSALGGSDTQYF
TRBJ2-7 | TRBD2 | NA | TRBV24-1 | TGTGCCACCAGTGACCCGGGACTAGCGGACCCCTACGAGCAGTACTTC | CATSDPGLADPYEQYF
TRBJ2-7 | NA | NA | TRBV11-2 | TGTGCCAGCAGCTTAGAAGGGGAAGGATCCTACGAGCAGTACTTC | CASSLEGEGSYEQYF
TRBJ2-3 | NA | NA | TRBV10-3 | TGTGCCATCAGTGAGTCGTCCCTCGTCGTAGATACGCAGTATTTT | CAISESSLVVDTQYF
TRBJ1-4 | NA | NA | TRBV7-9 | TGTGCCAGCAGCCCGGGGCCTTATGAAAAACTGTTTTTT | CASSPGPYEKLFF
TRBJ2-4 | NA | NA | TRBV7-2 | TGTGCCAGCAGCTTATTTTACGACAAAAACATTCAGTACTTC | CASSLFYDKNIQYF
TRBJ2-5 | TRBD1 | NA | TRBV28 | TGTGCCAGCAGTTTAGGGGGACAGGGTCTGGAGACCCAGTACTTC | CASSLGGQGLETQYF
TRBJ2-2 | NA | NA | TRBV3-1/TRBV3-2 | TGTGCCAGCAGCCCTTGGACACAGAACACCGGGGAGCTGTTTTTT | CASSPWTQNTGELFF
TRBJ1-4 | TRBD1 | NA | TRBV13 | TGTGCCAGCAGCCTACGGACAGGGAAACTGTTTTTT | CASSLRTGKLFF